A single sample is the source of the 12 T cell receptor beta chains below, sequenced in a study of vaccination effects on CD4 cells after COVID-19. Using immunoSEQ multiplex PCR, the repertoire was profiled, and TCRdb retains in-frame clones only, with some absent. In the table there are 30,000 to 45,000 clones, less than 70% of which are singletons. No cognate antigen is known for these TCRs. Sequencing was preceded by expansion of antigen-specific CD4+ T cells with viral peptide pools in the ViraFEST assay. Cells that had been cultured for 10 days were the source of isolated CD4+ T cells. The study found no prior SARS-CoV-2 infection in the vaccine recipients, who tested negative for nucleocapsid antibodies. Sequencing used CD4+ T cells from PBMCs cultured with HCoV-OC43 spike peptides, obtained before COVID-19 vaccination. As for subset: HCoV-OC43 spike overlapping peptide pool stimulation. The source is a human donor who received a COVID-19 vaccine.

The chain is built from TRBV12-3 or TRBV12-4 and TRBJ1-2; D remains ambiguous. The V and J ends lost 7 bases and 4 bases respectively, with 13 bases between them. This CDR3 is 13 amino acids long. The CDR3, as DNA: TGTGCCAGCACCCAGACCCTAGGCTATGGCTACACCTTC. It specifies CASTQTLGYGYTF.

This chain joins TRBV6-1 and TRBJ2-1; 8 bases are shared with TRBD2. CDR1 MNHNS and CDR2 SASEGT come from the germline V gene. CDR3 length: 14 amino acids. With 2 bases clipped from V and 6 bases from J, the junction kept 3 bases outside the gene matches. The CDR3 reads CASSEQGTSNEQFF. The CDR3 DNA reads TGTGCCAGCAGTGAACAGGGGACTAGCAATGAGCAGTTCTTC.

This chain connects TRBV5-1 to TRBJ2-2, with 10 bases lining up with TRBD1. V lost 1 base to trimming and J lost 5 bases; unmatched junction nucleotides: 5. Germline lookup yields CDR1 SGHRS and CDR2 YFSETQ. The CDR3 is 16 residues long. The DNA of the CDR3 is TGCGCCAGCAGCTTGACTGACAGGGGGCGTACCGGGGAGCTGTTTTTT. Its translation is CASSLTDRGRTGELFF.

The gene calls are TRBV13 and TRBJ2-1, with unresolved D. The CDR3 consists of 14 residues. Germline values: CDR1 PRHDT, CDR2 FYEKMQ (reference sequence). The ends were cut back, 2 bases at V and 3 bases at J, with 8 bases in the middle. CDR3 sequence (DNA): TGTGCCAGCAGCTTACTGACTGACTACAATGAGCAGTTCTTC. Its translation is CASSLLTDYNEQFF.

V and J are TRBV28 and TRBJ2-6; D unresolved. The CDR3 is 16 amino acids. Germline CDR1 and CDR2: MDHEN and SYDVKM. Trimming removed 0 bases at V and 4 bases at J, with 10 bases between. The DNA for the CDR3 is TGTGCCAGCAGTTTATGGCGCAACACCGGGGCCAACGTCCTGACTTTC. Translation gives CASSLWRNTGANVLTF.

The V and J genes are TRBV21-1 and TRBJ1-2; the table assigns TRBD1, which was not confirmed against the DNA. TRBV21-1 is reported as a pseudogene. This CDR3 has 14 amino acids. The CDR3 DNA follows: TGTGCCAACTCGCGTGGAGGGGACAGCGAAGGCTACACCTTC. Amino acids: CANSRGGDSEGYTF.

This clone turned up a few times. The rearrangement uses TRBV3-1 (or the pseudogene TRBV3-2) and TRBJ1-1; TRBD1 agrees at 7 bases. In germline, CDR1 is LGHDT, CDR2 YNNKEL (reference sequence). Trimming removed 1 base from V and 1 base from J; junction bases left unmatched: 0. The CDR3 length is 14 residues. In nucleotides, the CDR3 is TGTGCCAGCAGCCAAGGACAGGGGAACACTGAAGCTTTCTTT. It codes for CASSQGQGNTEAFF.

The rearrangement links TRBV5-4 to TRBJ2-5, with D perhaps TRBD2 (5 bases). Germline values: CDR1 SGHNT, CDR2 YYREEE (reference sequence). Between the trimmed V and J ends, which lost 7 bases and 1 base, there was a span of 17 bases. This CDR3 has 15 amino acids. The CDR3 region has the DNA TGTGCCAGCCAAGAACGGGAAGTCCTCCAAGAGACCCAGTACTTC. This translates into CASQEREVLQETQYF.

This chain uses TRBV11-2 with TRBJ2-7, with D hard to call. CDR1 and CDR2 (germline): SGHAT, FQNNGV. The CDR3 is 14 amino acids. Trimming left V 0 bases short and J 6 bases short, with 12 bases between. The CDR3: CASSLDRPTTEQYF. CDR3 coding DNA: TGTGCCAGCAGCTTAGATCGACCAACGACCGAGCAGTACTTC.

The CDR3 DNA reads TGTGCCAGCAGTGAATGGAATAATTCACCCCTCCACTTT. Residues: CASSEWNNSPLHF. The V gene is TRBV6-1, the J gene TRBJ1-6; D unresolved. The ends were cut back, 2 bases at V and 5 bases at J, with 4 bases in the middle. The CDR3 runs to 13 residues. Germline V lookup: CDR1 MNHNS, CDR2 SASEGT.

The chain employs TRBV15 and TRBJ1-5, with D uncertain. Germline values: CDR1 LNHNV, CDR2 YYDKDF (reference sequence). The CDR3 loop spans 15 amino acids. V was shortened by 0 bases and J by 7 bases, with 13 bases between the two germline ends. CDR3 sequence (DNA): TGTGCCACCAGCAGAGAAAGAGGTGGGAGCCAGCCCCAGCATTTT. This codes for CATSRERGGSQPQHF.

V usage is TRBV20-1 and J usage is TRBJ1-5; no clear D gene. The CDR3 consists of 17 residues. Deletions cut 3 bases from V and 0 bases from J, with 18 bases between. From germline, CDR1 is DFQATT and CDR2 SNEGSKA (reference sequence). The CDR3 is CSASTGSLGYSNQPQHF. For the CDR3, the DNA is TGCAGTGCTAGTACCGGGTCACTGGGTTATAGCAATCAGCCCCAGCATTTT.